One and the same sample provided the 25 T cell receptor beta chains below, sequenced in a study of T cells in tumors after PD-1 blockade. This table comes from immunoSEQ multiplex PCR, and its TCRdb copy is limited to in-frame clones, with some not included. This table has roughly 35,000 clones, 70% to 75% appearing once. The sequencing here drew on PBMCs, taken after anti-PD-1 treatment. All receptors derive from a human donor with basal cell carcinoma.

A word on this clone: At one of its ends the junction is not consistent with the germline gene, which may arise from a read error. The V call is TRBV4-1, the J call TRBJ1-2; the D gene is possibly TRBD1 (6 bases). There are 13 residues in the CDR3. CDR1 and CDR2 from the germline V gene are MGHRA and YSYEKL. The CDR3 DNA sequence: TGCGCCAGCAACCAAGGGGGTAACTATGGCTACACCTTC. This sequence encodes CASNQGGNYGYTF.

In its sample, this clone was seen once. The J gene is TRBJ2-2, the V gene TRBV11-3; 9 nucleotides match TRBD2. The CDR3 runs 16 residues. In germline, CDR1 is SGHNT, CDR2 YENEEA. V was clipped by 1 base and J by 5 bases; unmatched bases: 5. DNA for the CDR3: TGTGCCAGCAGCTTAGTAGCGGGAGTCGGAACCGGGGAGCTGTTTTTT. Its protein product is CASSLVAGVGTGELFF.

The chain links TRBV29-1 to TRBJ1-1, with D perhaps matching TRBD1 (5 bases). V was trimmed by 4 bases and J by 11 bases, leaving 20 bases between them. The CDR3 spans 13 residues. Germline values: CDR1 SQVTM, CDR2 ANQGSEA. DNA of the CDR3: TGCAGCGTTGCCGCGGGACGTGAAGGAATGGCTTTCTTT. Amino acids: CSVAAGREGMAFF.

The chain employs TRBV6-2 or TRBV6-3 and TRBJ2-7, with TRBD1 as a possible D gene (5 bases). Deletions cut 0 bases from V and 1 base from J, with 10 bases between. The CDR3 is 15 amino acids. Germline V CDR1 and CDR2: MNHEY, SVGEGT. CDR3 sequence reads: CASSYSRQSSYEQYF. The CDR3 bases are TGTGCCAGCAGTTACTCGAGACAGAGTTCCTACGAGCAGTACTTC.

The J gene is TRBJ2-1, the V gene TRBV6-6; D possibly corresponds to TRBD1 (5 bases). V was clipped by 8 bases and J by 5 bases, with 19 bases between them. Germline V CDR1 and CDR2: MNHNY, SVGAGI (reference sequence). This CDR3 contains 15 residues. The CDR3 DNA follows: TGTGCCAGCGGGGCCGGCCTTTCCTGGGACAATGAGCAGTTCTTC. It translates to CASGAGLSWDNEQFF.

CDR3 loop: CASSMSRQNQPQHF. The DNA for the CDR3 is TGTGCCAGTAGTATGTCGAGGCAGAATCAGCCCCAGCATTTT. V usage is TRBV19 and J usage is TRBJ1-5; no reliable D call. CDR1 is LNHDA, CDR2 SQIVND, per germline (reference sequence). There are 14 residues in the CDR3. The V gene lost 3 bases and the J gene lost 4 bases, with 10 bases spanning the gap.

A few counts support this clone. The chain has TRBV19 and TRBJ1-4, with D hard to call. Germline CDR1 reads LNHDA; CDR2 reads SQIVND (reference sequence). The CDR3 loop spans 13 amino acids. V lost 7 bases to trimming and J lost 8 bases, with 14 bases between them. The CDR3 DNA reads TGTGCCAGTAAGCAAGAAGTTCGCGAAAAACTGTTTTTT. Protein: CASKQEVREKLFF.

CDR3: CASSQEGRTGGADTQYF. The CDR3 nucleotides are TGCGCCAGCAGCCAAGAGGGCCGGACAGGGGGGGCAGATACGCAGTATTTT. The rearrangement links TRBV4-3 to TRBJ2-3; TRBD1 matches 10 bases. The CDR3 contains 17 residues. Germline values: CDR1 LGHNA, CDR2 YSLEER. The ends lost 0 bases at V and 4 bases at J; junction bases unmatched: 7.

On this clone: Germline is not matched at one junction end, which may reflect a read error. CDR3 nucleotides: TGTGCCAGCATCTTACCTAGGGGGCTGAACACTGAAGCTTTCTTT. It is translated as CASILPRGLNTEAFF. This chain joins TRBV7-2 and TRBJ1-1, with 7 bases fitting TRBD1. The germline gives CDR1 SGHTA, CDR2 FQGNSA. CDR3 length equals 15 residues.

This clone has more than one count but fewer than ten. The chain joins TRBV2 to TRBJ2-2; weak D call: TRBD2 (5 bases). Trimming stripped 6 bases from V and 7 bases from J, with 15 bases between. The length of the CDR3 is 14 residues. The germline CDR1 and CDR2 sequences are SNHLY and FYNNEI. The CDR3 bases are TGTGCCAGCAGGGGAGAAGGATGGAGCGGGGAGCTGTTTTTT. The encoded protein is CASRGEGWSGELFF.

The chain couples TRBV27 to TRBJ2-7; D may be TRBD2 (5 bases). The CDR3 is 13 amino acids. Trimming pared 8 bases from V and 6 bases from J, leaving 17 bases between. From germline, CDR1 is MNHEY and CDR2 SMNVEV (reference sequence). CDR3 DNA sequence: TGTGCCAGCGCCCGGGATATCCTTCGCGAGCAGTACTTC. Protein: CASARDILREQYF.

The CDR3 DNA sequence: TGTGCCAGCAGCTTTGGACAGGGCTATGGCTACACCTTC. Its protein is CASSFGQGYGYTF. The chain employs TRBV7-3 and TRBJ1-2; TRBD1 agrees at 8 bases. The germline CDR1 and CDR2 sequences are SGHTA and FQGTGA. This CDR3 is built from 13 residues. V was pared by 3 bases and J by 4 bases, with 1 base of the junction left unmatched.

This clone has only a few counts. The chain combines TRBV28 with TRBJ2-7; D possibly corresponds to TRBD2 (5 bases). V was shortened by 8 bases and J by 7 bases, with 12 bases between the two germline ends. Germline V CDR1 and CDR2: MDHEN, SYDVKM. The CDR3 consists of 11 residues. CDR3 coding DNA: TGTGCCAGCCAAACTCCGGGGGAGCAGTACTTC. This gives the protein CASQTPGEQYF.

The rearrangement uses TRBV3-1 (or the pseudogene TRBV3-2) and TRBJ2-2; 13 bases agree with TRBD2. Germline V gene lookup returns CDR1 LGHDT and CDR2 YNNKEL (reference sequence). The CDR3 extends over 17 amino acids. V was clipped by 2 bases and J by 3 bases; unmatched bases: 3. CDR3 residues: CASSQPGLAGDTGELFF. The CDR3 region has the DNA TGTGCCAGCAGCCAACCCGGACTAGCGGGGGACACCGGGGAGCTGTTTTTT.

This chain connects TRBV28 to TRBJ2-1; 10 positions agree with TRBD2. After removal of 6 bases from V and 4 bases from J, the junction contained 6 bases not matched to a gene. Germline loops: CDR1 MDHEN, CDR2 SYDVKM. CDR3 length: 15 amino acids. Here the CDR3 DNA reads TGTGCCAGCAGGCTAGCGGGGGCGGGTTACAATGAGCAGTTCTTC. The encoded protein is CASRLAGAGYNEQFF.

The V call is TRBV18, the J call TRBJ1-2, with 7 bases matching TRBD1. The length of the CDR3 is 13 residues. The germline V gene has CDR1 KGHSH and CDR2 LQKENI. V lost 6 bases, J lost 4 bases, and 5 bases stayed unmatched. CDR3 sequence reads: CASSPGQLYGYTF. In DNA form, the CDR3 reads TGTGCCAGCTCTCCGGGACAGCTCTATGGCTACACCTTC. The full variable domain, with the rest looked up from reference TRBV18 and TRBJ1-2, is NAGVMQNPRHLVRRRGQEARLRCSPMKGHSHVYWYRQLPEEGLKFMVYLQKENIIDESGMPKERFSAEFPKEGPSILRIQQVVRGDSAAYFCASSPGQLYGYTFGSGTRLTVV.

The V gene is TRBV3-1 (or the pseudogene TRBV3-2), the J gene TRBJ2-5; D is unclear. CDR1 is LGHDT, CDR2 YNNKEL, per germline (reference sequence). This CDR3 has 13 amino acids. Trimming removed 0 bases at V and 7 bases at J, with 9 bases between. CDR3 nucleotide sequence: TGTGCCAGCAGCCAAGATGGCCCAGGGACCCAGTACTTC. As protein: CASSQDGPGTQYF.

The chain recombines TRBV28 with TRBJ2-7; 7 bases match TRBD1. The CDR3 extends over 16 amino acids. The V and J ends lost 7 bases and 0 bases, in that order; junction bases with no gene match: 12. Germline V CDR1 and CDR2: MDHEN, SYDVKM. The CDR3 DNA is TGTGCCAGCACACCCGACAGGGCGTCCATCTCCTACGAGCAGTACTTC. Protein product: CASTPDRASISYEQYF. The full variable domain, completed using reference TRBV28 and TRBJ2-7, is DVKVTQSSRYLVKRTGEKVFLECVQDMDHENMFWYRQDPGLGLRLIYFSYDVKMKEKGDIPEGYSVSREKKERFSLILESASTNQTSMYLCASTPDRASISYEQYFGPGTRLTVT.

The rearrangement links TRBV6-2 or TRBV6-3 to TRBJ2-1, with 11 bases identical to TRBD2. There are 15 residues in the CDR3. The trim removed 5 bases at V and 5 bases at J, leaving 5 bases unmatched. Germline CDR1 reads MNHEY; CDR2 reads SVGEGT. This CDR3 is CASSVSGRVNNEQFF. CDR3 bases: TGTGCCAGCAGTGTTAGCGGGAGGGTTAACAATGAGCAGTTCTTC.

This clone was seen only once. V is TRBV29-1 and J is TRBJ2-5; D may be TRBD1 (6 bases). This CDR3 spans 14 amino acids. V was trimmed by 3 bases and J by 5 bases, leaving 16 bases between them. Germline V gives CDR1 SQVTM, CDR2 ANQGSEA. CDR3 in DNA: TGCAGCGTTGAGGATTTAACAGGGATCGAGACCCAGTACTTC. Protein product: CSVEDLTGIETQYF.

V gene TRBV28 combines with J gene TRBJ1-1; the D gene is possibly TRBD1 (5 bases). V lost 5 bases and J lost 5, with 9 bases in between. Germline values: CDR1 MDHEN, CDR2 SYDVKM. CDR3 length equals 12 residues. Here the CDR3 DNA reads TGTGCCAGCAGTCTACAGGCGACTGAAGCTTTCTTT. Protein sequence: CASSLQATEAFF.

The sample holds a few counts of this clone. The gene calls are TRBV6-5 and TRBJ2-5; D may be TRBD2 (5 bases). CDR1 and CDR2 (germline): MNHEY, SVGAGI. With 7 bases removed from V and 5 bases from J, the gap between germline ends came to 14 bases. The length of the CDR3 is 13 residues. CDR3 sequence reads: CASTMSGGETQYF. CDR3 in DNA: TGTGCCAGCACGATGTCAGGCGGGGAGACCCAGTACTTC.

CDR3 loop: CASRETGHRAYEQYF. CDR3 DNA sequence: TGTGCCAGCAGGGAAACAGGTCATCGGGCCTACGAGCAGTACTTC. This chain connects TRBV27 to TRBJ2-7, with D perhaps matching TRBD1 (5 bases). This CDR3 contains 15 residues. Germline V gene lookup returns CDR1 MNHEY and CDR2 SMNVEV (reference sequence). The V end lost 6 bases, the J end lost 2 bases, and 17 bases lay between the germline ends.

J is TRBJ2-3 and V is TRBV4-3; D is unresolved. The germline V and J ends were trimmed by 1 base and 1 base, with 12 bases remaining between them. CDR1 is LGHNA, CDR2 YSLEER, per germline. The CDR3 runs 16 residues. Written as DNA, the CDR3 is TGCGCCAGCAGCCAAGCCACACCGCCGCGCACAGATACGCAGTATTTT. As protein: CASSQATPPRTDTQYF.

This chain connects TRBV27 to TRBJ2-7, with 10 bases fitting TRBD1. V lost 5 bases and J lost 9; bases outside the gene matches: 10. CDR1 and CDR2 (germline): MNHEY, SMNVEV (reference sequence). CDR3 length equals 14 residues. The chain's CDR3 is CASSPTTGGGVQYF. CDR3 nucleotides: TGTGCCAGCAGTCCGACGACAGGGGGCGGCGTGCAGTACTTC.